The 12 T cell receptor beta chains reported below all come from one sample, sequenced in a study of T cell responses to AZD1222 COVID-19 vaccine. Only in-frame clones appear in the TCRdb table, and some are missing; sequencing was by immunoSEQ multiplex PCR. This table holds roughly 120,000 clones, roughly 84% found once. This specimen consisted of peripheral blood, obtained 28 days after the second AZD1222 dose. The receptor source for this set is an adult who received the AZD1222 COVID-19 vaccine.

The chain employs TRBV30 and TRBJ1-1, with unresolved D. Germline V gene sequence: CDR1 GTSNPN, CDR2 SVGIG (reference sequence). The V end lost 6 bases, the J end lost 3 bases, and 14 bases lay between the germline ends. CDR3 length equals 13 residues. DNA for the CDR3: TGTGCCTGTAATTCCGGGTCCGACACTGAAGCTTTCTTT. It encodes CACNSGSDTEAFF.

This chain connects TRBV7-3 to TRBJ2-1; 7 bases align to TRBD2. The CDR3 consists of 11 residues. Trimming at V came to 4 bases and at J to 16 bases, leaving 7 bases not matched to a gene. The germline V gene has CDR1 SGHTA and CDR2 FQGTGA. This CDR3 reads CASSSGTTLFF. The CDR3, as DNA: TGTGCCAGCAGCTCCGGGACTACCTTATTCTTC.

The V call is TRBV27, the J call TRBJ1-6, with unresolved D. The CDR3 is made up of 15 amino acids. Per germline, CDR1 MNHEY and CDR2 SMNVEV (reference sequence). Trimming took off 7 bases at V and 7 bases at J, with 17 bases between the two ends. CDR3 sequence (DNA): TGTGCCAGCAACCCCACGACGGGTCACAATTCACCCCTCCACTTT. Its translation is CASNPTTGHNSPLHF.

This clone was observed a single time. The chain has TRBV7-2 and TRBJ1-2; 8 nucleotides align to TRBD1. The CDR3 is 14 amino acids. Germline CDR1 SGHTA, CDR2 FQGNSA. The V and J ends lost 2 bases and 3 bases, in that order; junction bases with no gene match: 2. The CDR3 DNA reads as TGTGCCAGCAGCTTACTGACAGGGGACTATGGCTACACCTTC. This encodes CASSLLTGDYGYTF.

The rearrangement uses TRBV4-1 and TRBJ1-5; TRBD1 agrees at 9 bases. This CDR3 contains 15 residues. J was trimmed by 6 bases and V by 3 bases; bases with no gene match: 6. Germline V gene lookup returns CDR1 MGHRA and CDR2 YSYEKL. In DNA form, the CDR3 reads TGCGCCAGCAGCCAGCCGGGACAGGGCAGTCAGCCCCAGCATTTT. It is translated as CASSQPGQGSQPQHF.

As for this clone: Other DNA variants within this sample encode the same CDR3. The gene calls are TRBV7-2 and TRBJ2-3, with unresolved D. The germline V gene has CDR1 SGHTA and CDR2 FQGNSA. V was clipped by 1 base and J by 3 bases, with 5 bases between them. CDR3 length equals 13 residues. This chain's CDR3 is CASSLVGTDTQYF. In DNA form, the CDR3 reads TGTGCCAGCAGCTTAGTGGGAACAGATACGCAGTATTTT.

The genes are TRBV5-5 and TRBJ1-3; 7 bases align to TRBD1. The CDR3 has 15 amino acids. Losses at the gene ends were 4 bases for V and 0 bases for J; bases not matched to a gene: 4. CDR1 and CDR2 (germline): SGHKS, YYEKEE (reference sequence). CDR3 DNA: TGTGCCAGCAGCGCCGGGACAGCCTCTGGAAACACCATATATTTT. Residues: CASSAGTASGNTIYF.

The V gene is TRBV5-4, the J gene TRBJ1-2; D call uncertain. Trimming stripped 0 bases from V and 4 bases from J, with 4 bases between. This CDR3 comprises 12 residues. Per the germline V gene, CDR1 is SGHNT and CDR2 is YYREEE (reference sequence). The CDR3 spells CASSLGLYGYTF. The DNA of the CDR3 is TGTGCCAGCAGCTTGGGACTCTATGGCTACACCTTC.

The chain uses TRBV7-9 and TRBJ2-7; D uncertain. There are 16 residues in the CDR3. Trimming stripped 3 bases from V and 1 base from J, with 16 bases between. Germline V gene sequence: CDR1 SEHNR, CDR2 FQNEAQ (reference sequence). The DNA for the CDR3 is TGTGCCAGCAGCTTGTCGGGCAGCACAATATCCTACGAGCAGTACTTC. Translating gives CASSLSGSTISYEQYF.

This chain joins TRBV2 and TRBJ2-1, with a tentative D call TRBD1 (6 bases). The germline V gene has CDR1 SNHLY and CDR2 FYNNEI. The CDR3 is 13 amino acids. The CDR3 spells CADAGTGPHEQFF. The CDR3 nucleotides read TGTGCAGACGCCGGAACAGGGCCGCATGAGCAGTTCTTC.

This chain connects TRBV7-2 to TRBJ1-1, with D perhaps matching TRBD1 (5 bases). Germline V CDR1 and CDR2: SGHTA, FQGNSA. V gave up 3 bases and J gave up 3 bases, with 11 bases separating them. There are 14 residues in the CDR3. The CDR3 coding sequence is TGTGCCAGCAGCTTGTCCGGGACTGACACTGAAGCTTTCTTT. Translating it yields CASSLSGTDTEAFF.

This rearrangement joins TRBV10-1 to TRBJ2-1; TRBD2 agrees at 14 bases. The V segment lost 6 bases and the J segment 8 bases; nucleotides outside the gene matches: 3. The CDR3 consists of 14 residues. Germline V gene sequence: CDR1 WNHNN, CDR2 SYGVQD (reference sequence). The chain's CDR3 is CASSRLAGGYEQFF. CDR3 in DNA: TGCGCCAGCAGCAGACTAGCGGGAGGGTATGAGCAGTTCTTC.